Presented here are 24 T cell receptor beta chains from one specimen sequenced in a study of T cells in Graves' hyperthyroidism and ophthalmopathy. The investigators amplified TCR beta CDR3 regions from RNA transcripts. First-round RT-PCR targeting the TCR CDR3 was performed with the HTBI primer set. Each CDR3 protein is one row after TCRdb ran MiXCR on the multiplex PCR reads. The sample has some 150,000 distinct CDR3 sequences, about 20% seen once. The sample taken for sequencing was blood. These receptors were taken from a woman aged 45-65 years with Graves' hyperthyroidism that later progressed to Graves' ophthalmopathy.

There are many counts of this clonotype. V usage is TRBV11-2 and J usage is TRBJ2-3, with D possibly being TRBD1 or TRBD2 (5 bases each). The CDR3 is made up of 14 amino acids. Trimming removed 4 bases at V and 4 bases at J, with 12 bases between. Germline loops: CDR1 SGHAT, CDR2 FQNNGV. The CDR3 loop is CASSSRDDADTQYF. CDR3 nucleotide sequence: TGTGCCAGCAGCTCCCGGGACGATGCAGATACGCAGTATTTT.

A few counts support this clonotype. The chain joins TRBV4-1 to TRBJ2-1; tentative D call: TRBD2 (5 bases). Looked up from germline, CDR1 is MGHRA and CDR2 is YSYEKL. The CDR3 loop spans 14 amino acids. Trimming took 4 bases from V and 9 from J, leaving 16 bases between them. The CDR3 DNA reads TGCGCCAGCAGCCCCGGGGAGCGCCGGATTGAGCAGTTCTTC. It is translated as CASSPGERRIEQFF.

This clonotype has ten or more counts. The V gene is TRBV7-3, the J gene TRBJ1-5, with D hard to call. CDR1 and CDR2 from the germline V gene are SGHTA and FQGTGA. CDR3 length equals 16 residues. Trimming removed 1 base from V and 2 bases from J, with 12 bases in between. CDR3 in DNA: TGTGCCAGCAGCTTAAAACGAAGGGTAGGCAATCAGCCCCAGCATTTT. Protein sequence: CASSLKRRVGNQPQHF. The full variable domain, its missing parts supplied by reference TRBV7-3 and TRBJ1-5, is GAGVSQTPSNKVTEKGKYVELRCDPISGHTALYWYRQSLGQGPEFLIYFQGTGAADDSGLPNDRFFAVRPEGSVSTLKIQRTERGDSAVYLCASSLKRRVGNQPQHFGDGTRLSIL.

The sample holds many counts of this clonotype. The chain recombines TRBV6-4 with TRBJ2-5; 7 nucleotides agree with TRBD2. This CDR3 has 15 amino acids. V trimming: 5 bases; J trimming: 4 bases; junction bases outside the gene matches: 10. Germline values: CDR1 MRHNA, CDR2 SNTAGT. CDR3 DNA: TGTGCCAGCAGTATTGGAAGCGGGAAGGGAGAGACCCAGTACTTC. It encodes CASSIGSGKGETQYF.

The rearrangement joins TRBV6-1 to TRBJ2-1; 8 bases map to TRBD2. Germline CDR1 reads MNHNS; CDR2 reads SASEGT. The CDR3 spans 15 residues. With V trimmed by 10 bases and J by 9 bases, 17 bases remained unmatched. The CDR3 nucleotides read TGTGCCACGGTAAAAGACGGGGGGGCTAAGGTTGAGCAGTTCTTC. It codes for CATVKDGGAKVEQFF.

A few counts support this clonotype. V and J are TRBV12-3 or TRBV12-4 and TRBJ2-7, with TRBD1 identical over 9 bases. V gave up 5 bases and J gave up 5 bases; unmatched junction bases: 10. The CDR3 contains 15 residues. CDR3 residues: CASSPGDRERNEQYF. Written as DNA, the CDR3 is TGTGCCAGCAGTCCAGGGGACAGGGAGAGGAACGAGCAGTACTTC.

V gene TRBV5-8 combines with J gene TRBJ1-5; D gene ambiguous. The CDR3 extends over 12 amino acids. Per germline, CDR1 SGHTS and CDR2 YDEGEE. V lost 2 bases and J 4 bases, leaving 4 bases between the germline ends. For the CDR3, the DNA is TGTGCCAGCAGCTTTTATAATCAGCCCCAGCATTTT. Encoded protein: CASSFYNQPQHF.

V is TRBV20-1 and J is TRBJ1-1; 9 bases are a match to TRBD1. Germline CDR1 is DFQATT and CDR2 is SNEGSKA (reference sequence). The junction had 8 bases not matched to a gene; V was cut back by 6 bases and J by 3 bases. The CDR3 spans 14 residues. The CDR3 DNA reads TGCAGTGCCCCCGGGACAGGGTTGTACACTGAAGCTTTCTTT. Amino acid sequence: CSAPGTGLYTEAFF.

The V gene is TRBV28, the J gene TRBJ2-5; TRBD1 matches at 7 bases. This CDR3 is built from 16 residues. Per the germline V gene, CDR1 is MDHEN and CDR2 is SYDVKM. The V gene end was trimmed by 6 bases and the J gene end by 2 bases; junction bases not matched to a gene: 12. CDR3 DNA sequence: TGTGCCAGCAGACCACTTGGGACAGCCCCACAAGAGACCCAGTACTTC. Amino acids: CASRPLGTAPQETQYF. Variable domain in full (rest from reference TRBV28 and TRBJ2-5): DVKVTQSSRYLVKRTGEKVFLECVQDMDHENMFWYRQDPGLGLRLIYFSYDVKMKEKGDIPEGYSVSREKKERFSLILESASTNQTSMYLCASRPLGTAPQETQYFGPGTRLLVL.

This clonotype has only a few counts. The genes are TRBV11-2 and TRBJ2-5; a possible D gene is TRBD2 (6 bases). Between the trimmed V and J ends, which lost 5 bases and 4 bases, there was a span of 17 bases. Per the germline V gene, CDR1 is SGHAT and CDR2 is FQNNGV. The CDR3 has 15 amino acids. DNA of the CDR3: TGTGCCAGCAGCCAGATTAGCGGTGGAGTAGAGACCCAGTACTTC. It codes for CASSQISGGVETQYF.

The chain employs TRBV7-6 and TRBJ2-7, with 9 bases that match TRBD1. The V gene end was trimmed by 5 bases and the J gene end by 6 bases; junction bases not matched to a gene: 2. This CDR3 is 12 amino acids long. CDR1 is SGHVS and CDR2 is FNYEAQ in the germline V gene. The CDR3 bases are TGTGCCAGCAGCCCGGGACAGGGCGAGCAGTACTTC. Protein sequence: CASSPGQGEQYF.

The chain carries TRBV9 and TRBJ2-1; possible D gene TRBD2, 5 bases. CDR3 length: 13 residues. The V end was cut by 4 bases, the J end by 12 bases, with 17 bases between. CDR1 is SGDLS, CDR2 YYNGEE, per germline. This chain's CDR3 is CASSIGVSGWQFF. CDR3 sequence (DNA): TGTGCCAGCAGCATCGGGGTATCAGGATGGCAGTTCTTC.

Ten or more counts support this clonotype. The chain combines TRBV5-1 with TRBJ2-3; D is uncertain. V lost 5 bases and J 2 bases, leaving 6 bases between the germline ends. This CDR3 region has 12 residues. The germline V gene encodes CDR1 SGHRS and CDR2 YFSETQ. CDR3 sequence (DNA): TGCGCCAGCAGGTGGGACACAGATACGCAGTATTTT. Translation gives CASRWDTDTQYF.

This clonotype was observed many times. This chain joins TRBV7-3 and TRBJ2-1; the match to TRBD2 covers 8 bases. The CDR3 runs 15 residues. Germline loops: CDR1 SGHTA, CDR2 FQGTGA. Germline trimming cut 1 base from V and 6 bases from J; bases unmatched to any gene: 5. The DNA of the CDR3 is TGTGCCAGCAGCTTAATTAGCGGGACGGGCAATGAGCAGTTCTTC. It translates to CASSLISGTGNEQFF. Looking up the rest from reference TRBV7-3 and TRBJ2-1 gives the full variable domain: GAGVSQTPSNKVTEKGKYVELRCDPISGHTALYWYRQSLGQGPEFLIYFQGTGAADDSGLPNDRFFAVRPEGSVSTLKIQRTERGDSAVYLCASSLISGTGNEQFFGPGTRLTVL.

This clonotype showed up many times. The V and J genes are TRBV18 and TRBJ1-1; D is perhaps TRBD1 (5 bases). The V end lost 6 bases, the J end lost 3 bases, and 14 bases lay between the germline ends. Germline V gene sequence: CDR1 KGHSH, CDR2 LQKENI. The CDR3 is 14 residues long. CDR3 amino acids: CASSRKGSDTEAFF. The CDR3 DNA follows: TGTGCCAGCTCCCGCAAGGGGAGTGACACTGAAGCTTTCTTT.

The V call is TRBV20-1, the J call TRBJ1-5, with D perhaps TRBD1 (5 bases). Trimming left V 6 bases short and J 1 base short, with 7 bases between. Germline CDR1 is DFQATT and CDR2 is SNEGSKA (reference sequence). The CDR3 is 12 residues long. CDR3 region: CSARQSNQPQHF. The CDR3 nucleotides read TGCAGTGCCCGACAGAGCAATCAGCCCCAGCATTTT.

DNA for the CDR3: TGTGCCAGCATAAGTGGGGGCGGCGAGACCCAGTACTTC. Amino acid sequence: CASISGGGETQYF. The chain is built from TRBV28 and TRBJ2-5; maybe TRBD1 (6 bases). Trimming cost V 7 bases and J 5 bases, with 14 bases left between them. The length of the CDR3 is 13 residues. CDR1 and CDR2 (germline): MDHEN, SYDVKM.

This clonotype was seen many times. One end of the junction varies from germline; a read error may be responsible. Here the CDR3 reads CASSLGGGTEAFF. The CDR3 nucleotides read TGTGCCAGCAGTTTGGGAGGGGGCACTGAAGCTTTCTTT. The chain carries TRBV5-1 and TRBJ1-1; D is possibly TRBD1 (6 bases). There are 13 residues in the CDR3. Germline V lookup: CDR1 SGHRS, CDR2 YFSETQ.

This clonotype was seen a handful of times. The V and J genes are TRBV7-9 and TRBJ2-6; D is ambiguous. Germline-derived CDR1 and CDR2 are SEHNR and FQNEAQ (reference sequence). The CDR3 has 16 amino acids. Trimming stripped 5 bases from V and 0 bases from J, with 11 bases between. As DNA, the CDR3 is TGTGCCAGCAGCCCATATTCGGCCTCTGGGGCCAACGTCCTGACTTTC. Its translation is CASSPYSASGANVLTF.

This clonotype turned up a few times. The chain uses TRBV5-4 and TRBJ2-5; D perhaps matches TRBD1 (5 bases). Germline-derived CDR1 and CDR2 are SGHNT and YYREEE (reference sequence). With 4 bases removed from V and 3 bases from J, the gap between germline ends came to 19 bases. CDR3 length equals 16 residues. CDR3 sequence: CASSNRQRGPKETQYF. CDR3 DNA sequence: TGTGCCAGCAGCAACAGACAGCGAGGACCAAAAGAGACCCAGTACTTC.

The chain links TRBV6-1 to TRBJ2-2; 10 bases map to TRBD2. The CDR3 totals 16 residues. J lost 1 base, V lost 5 bases, and 4 bases had no gene match. Germline V lookup: CDR1 MNHNS, CDR2 SASEGT. The CDR3 region has the DNA TGTGCCAGCAGTAAACGGACTAGCGGGAACACCGGGGAGCTGTTTTTT. It codes for CASSKRTSGNTGELFF.

This clonotype was counted many times. The chain recombines TRBV18 with TRBJ1-1; TRBD1 might be the D (6 bases). The CDR3 is 13 residues long. Germline-derived CDR1 and CDR2 are KGHSH and LQKENI. Trimming stripped 4 bases from V and 1 base from J, with 7 bases between. The chain's CDR3 is CASSQGQNTEAFF. In DNA form, the CDR3 reads TGTGCCAGCTCACAGGGACAGAACACTGAAGCTTTCTTT.

Note on this clonotype: A much larger clone sits a single nucleotide away, making a read error possible. Here the CDR3 omits its conserved ending phenylalanine or tryptophan, so a read error is the likely source. This chain connects TRBV11-2 to TRBJ1-5; 7 bases line up with TRBD1. Germline V gene lookup returns CDR1 SGHAT and CDR2 FQNNGV. Unmatched junction bases numbered 20, after V lost 1 base and J lost 5 bases. This CDR3 is built from 20 residues. CDR3 nucleotides: TGTGCCAGCAGCTTAGCCCAGACAGGGAACGCTTGGTGGTGGGATCAGCCCCAGCATCTT. Its protein product is CASSLAQTGNAWWWDQPQHL.

This clonotype was seen a handful of times. V usage is TRBV11-2 and J usage is TRBJ1-1, with D perhaps TRBD1 (5 bases). V lost 1 base and J lost 7, with 10 bases in between. The germline CDR1 and CDR2 sequences are SGHAT and FQNNGV. The CDR3 runs 13 residues. This CDR3 reads CASSLGGGVEAFF. CDR3 DNA sequence: TGTGCCAGCAGCTTAGGGGGGGGAGTTGAAGCTTTCTTT.